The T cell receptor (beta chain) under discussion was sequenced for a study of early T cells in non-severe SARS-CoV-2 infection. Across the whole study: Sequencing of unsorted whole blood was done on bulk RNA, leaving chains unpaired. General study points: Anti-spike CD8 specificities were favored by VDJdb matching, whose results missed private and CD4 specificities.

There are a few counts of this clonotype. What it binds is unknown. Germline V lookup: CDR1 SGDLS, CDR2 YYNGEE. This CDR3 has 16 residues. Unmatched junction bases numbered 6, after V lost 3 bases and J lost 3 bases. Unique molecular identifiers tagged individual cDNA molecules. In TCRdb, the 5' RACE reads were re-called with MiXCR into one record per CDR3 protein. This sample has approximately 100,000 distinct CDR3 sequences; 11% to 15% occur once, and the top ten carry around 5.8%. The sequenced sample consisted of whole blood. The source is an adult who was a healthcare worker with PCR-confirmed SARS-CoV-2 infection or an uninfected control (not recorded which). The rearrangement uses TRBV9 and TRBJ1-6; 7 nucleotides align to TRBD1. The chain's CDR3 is CASSATGKGYNSPLHF. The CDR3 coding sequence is TGTGCCAGCAGCGCGACAGGGAAAGGCTATAATTCACCCCTCCACTTT.